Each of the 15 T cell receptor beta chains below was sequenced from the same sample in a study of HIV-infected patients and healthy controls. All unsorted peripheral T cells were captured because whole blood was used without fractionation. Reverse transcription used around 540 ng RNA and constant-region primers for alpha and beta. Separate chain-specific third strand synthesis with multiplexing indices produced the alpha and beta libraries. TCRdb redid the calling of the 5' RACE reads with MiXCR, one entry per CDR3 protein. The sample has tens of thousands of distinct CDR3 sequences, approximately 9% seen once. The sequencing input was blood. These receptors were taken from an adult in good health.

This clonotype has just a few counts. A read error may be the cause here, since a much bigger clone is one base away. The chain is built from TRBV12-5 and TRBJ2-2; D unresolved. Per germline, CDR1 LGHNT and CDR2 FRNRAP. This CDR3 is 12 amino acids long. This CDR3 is CVSGPPAGELFF. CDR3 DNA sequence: TGTGTTAGTGGTCCTCCCGCCGGGGAGCTGTTTTTT. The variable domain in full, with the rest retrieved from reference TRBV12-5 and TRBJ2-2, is DARVTQTPRHKVTEMGQEVTMRCQPILGHNTVFWYRQTMMQGLELLAYFRNRAPLDDSGMPKDRFSAEMPDATLATLKIQPSEPRDSAVYFCVSGPPAGELFFGEGSRLTVL.

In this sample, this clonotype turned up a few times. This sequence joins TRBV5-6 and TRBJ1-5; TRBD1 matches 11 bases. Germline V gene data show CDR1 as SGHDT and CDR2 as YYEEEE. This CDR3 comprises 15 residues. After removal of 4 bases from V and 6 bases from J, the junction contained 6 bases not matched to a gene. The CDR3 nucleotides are TGTGCCAGCAGCCCTGGGACAGGGGGAGGTCAGCCCCAGCATTTT. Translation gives CASSPGTGGGQPQHF.

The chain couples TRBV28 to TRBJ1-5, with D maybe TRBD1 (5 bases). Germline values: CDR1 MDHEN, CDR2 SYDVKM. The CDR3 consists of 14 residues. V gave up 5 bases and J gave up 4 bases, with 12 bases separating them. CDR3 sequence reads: CASSLYGANQPQHF. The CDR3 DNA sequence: TGTGCCAGCAGTCTGTATGGGGCGAATCAGCCCCAGCATTTT.

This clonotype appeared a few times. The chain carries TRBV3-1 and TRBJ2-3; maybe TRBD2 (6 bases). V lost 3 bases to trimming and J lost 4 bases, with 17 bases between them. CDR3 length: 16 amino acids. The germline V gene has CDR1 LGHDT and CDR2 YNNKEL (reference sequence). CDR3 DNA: TGTGCCAGCAGCCATTCTTTCGGGGGTCTCCCAGATACGCAGTATTTT. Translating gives CASSHSFGGLPDTQYF.

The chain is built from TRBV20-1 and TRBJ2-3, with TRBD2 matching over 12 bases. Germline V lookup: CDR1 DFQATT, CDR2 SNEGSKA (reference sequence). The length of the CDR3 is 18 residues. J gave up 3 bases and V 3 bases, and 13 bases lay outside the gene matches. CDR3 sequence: CSASALRLAGGTTDTQYF. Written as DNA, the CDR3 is TGCAGTGCTAGCGCCCTCCGGCTAGCGGGGGGGACGACAGATACGCAGTATTTT.

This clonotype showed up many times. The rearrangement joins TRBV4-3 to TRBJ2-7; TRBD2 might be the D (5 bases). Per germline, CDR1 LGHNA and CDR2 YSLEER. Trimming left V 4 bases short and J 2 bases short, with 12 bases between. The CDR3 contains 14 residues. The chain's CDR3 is CASSPTAGTYEQYF. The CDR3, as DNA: TGCGCCAGCAGCCCTACGGCGGGTACCTACGAGCAGTACTTC.

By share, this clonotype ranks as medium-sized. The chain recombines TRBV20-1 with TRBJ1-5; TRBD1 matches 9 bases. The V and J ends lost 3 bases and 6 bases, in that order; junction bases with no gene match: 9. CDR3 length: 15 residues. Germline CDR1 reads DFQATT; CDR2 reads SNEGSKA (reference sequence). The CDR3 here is CSASPETGGTQPQHF. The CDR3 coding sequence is TGCAGTGCTAGCCCCGAGACAGGGGGTACTCAGCCCCAGCATTTT.

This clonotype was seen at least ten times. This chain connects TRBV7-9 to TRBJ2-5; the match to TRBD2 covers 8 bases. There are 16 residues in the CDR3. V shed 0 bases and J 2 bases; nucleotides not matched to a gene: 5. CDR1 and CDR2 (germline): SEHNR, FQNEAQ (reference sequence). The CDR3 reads CASSLAGTRVQETQYF. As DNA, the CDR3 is TGTGCCAGCAGCTTAGCCGGGACTAGGGTACAAGAGACCCAGTACTTC.

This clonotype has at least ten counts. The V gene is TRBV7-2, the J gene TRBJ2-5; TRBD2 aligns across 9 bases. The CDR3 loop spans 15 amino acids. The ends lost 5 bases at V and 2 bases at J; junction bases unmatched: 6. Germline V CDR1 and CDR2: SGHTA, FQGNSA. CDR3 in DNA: TGTGCCAGCAGCACCGGGACTAGCTTACAAGAGACCCAGTACTTC. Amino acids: CASSTGTSLQETQYF.

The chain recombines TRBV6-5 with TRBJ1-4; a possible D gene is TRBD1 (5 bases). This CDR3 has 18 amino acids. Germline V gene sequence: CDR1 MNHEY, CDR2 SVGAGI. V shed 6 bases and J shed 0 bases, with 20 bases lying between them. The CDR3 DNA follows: TGTGCCAGCAGCCTCCGTGGGGCTACCACTACAACTAATGAAAAACTGTTTTTT. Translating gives CASSLRGATTTTNEKLFF.

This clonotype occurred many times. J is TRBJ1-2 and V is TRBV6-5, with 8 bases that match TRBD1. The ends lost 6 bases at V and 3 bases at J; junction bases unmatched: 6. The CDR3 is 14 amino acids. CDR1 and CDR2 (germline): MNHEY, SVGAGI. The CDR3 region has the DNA TGTGCCAGCAGCTTCGGACAGGGACACTATGGCTACACCTTC. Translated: CASSFGQGHYGYTF.

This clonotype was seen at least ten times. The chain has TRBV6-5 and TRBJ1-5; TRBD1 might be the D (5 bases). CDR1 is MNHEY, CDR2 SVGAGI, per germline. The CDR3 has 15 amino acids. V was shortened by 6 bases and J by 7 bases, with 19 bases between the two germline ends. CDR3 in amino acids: CASSLLQGLGQPQHF. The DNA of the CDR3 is TGTGCCAGCAGCCTTTTGCAGGGTCTTGGGCAGCCCCAGCATTTT.

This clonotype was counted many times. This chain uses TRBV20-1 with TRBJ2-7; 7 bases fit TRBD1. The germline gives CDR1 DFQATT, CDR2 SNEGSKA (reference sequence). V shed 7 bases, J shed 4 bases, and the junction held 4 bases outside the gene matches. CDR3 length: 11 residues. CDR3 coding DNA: TGCAGTGTAGGACAGGTTTACGAGCAGTACTTC. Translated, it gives CSVGQVYEQYF.

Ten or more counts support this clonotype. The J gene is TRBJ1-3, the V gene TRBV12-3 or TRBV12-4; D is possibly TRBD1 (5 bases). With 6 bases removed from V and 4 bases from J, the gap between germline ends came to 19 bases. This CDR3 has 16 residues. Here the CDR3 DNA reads TGTGCCAGCAGGGCCAAATCGGGGGGAAAGGGAAACACCATATATTTT. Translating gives CASRAKSGGKGNTIYF.

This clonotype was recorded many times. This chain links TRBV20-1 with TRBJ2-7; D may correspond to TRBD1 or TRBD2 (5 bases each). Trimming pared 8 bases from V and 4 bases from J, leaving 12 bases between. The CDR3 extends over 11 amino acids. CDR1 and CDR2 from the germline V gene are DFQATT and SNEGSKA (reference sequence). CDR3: CSTGTAYEQYF. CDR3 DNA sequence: TGCAGTACCGGGACCGCATACGAGCAGTACTTC.